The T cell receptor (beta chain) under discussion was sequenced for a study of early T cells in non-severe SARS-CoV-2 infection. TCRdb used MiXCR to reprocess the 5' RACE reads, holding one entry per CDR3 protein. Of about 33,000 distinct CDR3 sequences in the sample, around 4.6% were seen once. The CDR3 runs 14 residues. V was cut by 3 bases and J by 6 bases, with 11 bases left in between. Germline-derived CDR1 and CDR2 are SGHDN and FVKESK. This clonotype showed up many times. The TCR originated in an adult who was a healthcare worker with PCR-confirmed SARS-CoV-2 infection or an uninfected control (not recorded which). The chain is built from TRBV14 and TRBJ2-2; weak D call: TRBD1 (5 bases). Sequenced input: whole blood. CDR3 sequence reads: CASSHLTDPGELFF. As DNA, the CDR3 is TGTGCCAGCAGCCACTTGACAGACCCCGGGGAGCTGTTTTTT. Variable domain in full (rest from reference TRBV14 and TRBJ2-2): EAGVTQFPSHSVIEKGQTVTLRCDPISGHDNLYWYRRVMGKEIKFLLHFVKESKQDESGMPNNRFLAERTGGTYSTLKVQPAELEDSGVYFCASSHLTDPGELFFGEGSRLTVL.